The entry below describes one T cell receptor (beta chain). Its antigen is currently unknown. The trim removed 4 bases at V and 4 bases at J, leaving 9 bases unmatched. Germline V lookup: CDR1 SGDLS, CDR2 YYNGEE. The CDR3 is 17 residues long. The sample belongs to a study of T cell responses to AZD1222 COVID-19 vaccine. General observations from the study: Just a handful of people given AZD1222 tested seropositive at baseline.

Clones were read by immunoSEQ multiplex PCR, and TCRdb kept only the in-frame ones, dropping some. The table records about 150,000 clones, around four fifths of them present only once. The sample here was peripheral blood, taken on day 0 of MenACWY control vaccination. The chain uses TRBV9 and TRBJ2-2, with TRBD2 matching 11 bases. The sequence was collected from an adult in good health. The CDR3, as DNA: TGTGCCAGCAGCTCCTTAGCGGGGGGGCCCGTCACCGGGGAGCTGTTTTTT. This codes for CASSSLAGGPVTGELFF.